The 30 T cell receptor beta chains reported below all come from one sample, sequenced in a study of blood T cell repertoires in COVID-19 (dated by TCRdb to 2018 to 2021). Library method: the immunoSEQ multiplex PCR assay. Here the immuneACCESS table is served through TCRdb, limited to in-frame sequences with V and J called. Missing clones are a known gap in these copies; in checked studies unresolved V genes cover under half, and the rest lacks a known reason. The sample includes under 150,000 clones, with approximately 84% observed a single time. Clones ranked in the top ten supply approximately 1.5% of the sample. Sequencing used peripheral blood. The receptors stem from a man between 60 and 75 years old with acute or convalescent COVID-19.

In DNA, the CDR3 is TGTGCCAGCAAAGGGGGACTAGCGGGAGTTTCTGAGCAGTACTTC. It specifies CASKGGLAGVSEQYF. The rearrangement joins TRBV6-5 to TRBJ2-7; the match to TRBD2 covers 14 bases. Germline V lookup: CDR1 MNHEY, CDR2 SVGAGI. Trimming cost V 7 bases and J 7 bases; bases outside gene matches: 9. The CDR3 is 15 amino acids.

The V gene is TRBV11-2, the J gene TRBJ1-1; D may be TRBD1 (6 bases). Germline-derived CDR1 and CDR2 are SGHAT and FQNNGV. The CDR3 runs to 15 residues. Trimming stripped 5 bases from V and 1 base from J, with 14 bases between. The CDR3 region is CASSRRQVSNTEAFF. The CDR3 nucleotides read TGTGCCAGCAGCAGAAGACAGGTATCGAACACTGAAGCTTTCTTT.

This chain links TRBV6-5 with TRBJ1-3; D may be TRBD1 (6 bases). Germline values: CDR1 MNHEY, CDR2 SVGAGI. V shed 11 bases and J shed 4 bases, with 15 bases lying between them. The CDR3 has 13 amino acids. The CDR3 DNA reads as TGTGCCCCCCTCGGGGGGCCAGGAAACACCATATATTTT. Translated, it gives CAPLGGPGNTIYF.

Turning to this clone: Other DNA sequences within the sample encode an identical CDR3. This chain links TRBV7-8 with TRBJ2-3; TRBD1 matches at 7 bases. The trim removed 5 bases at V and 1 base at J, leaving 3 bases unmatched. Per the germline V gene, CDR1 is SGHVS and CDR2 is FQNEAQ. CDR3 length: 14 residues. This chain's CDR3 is CASSPRGRTDTQYF. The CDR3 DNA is TGTGCCAGCAGCCCTAGGGGGCGCACAGATACGCAGTATTTT.

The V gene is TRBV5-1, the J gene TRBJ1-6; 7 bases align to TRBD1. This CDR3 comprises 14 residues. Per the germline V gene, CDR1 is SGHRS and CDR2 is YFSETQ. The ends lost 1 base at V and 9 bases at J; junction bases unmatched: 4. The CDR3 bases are TGCGCCAGCAGCTTGACAGGGGAATCTTCACCCCTCCACTTT. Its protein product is CASSLTGESSPLHF.

The CDR3 sequence: CASMDNSGNTIYF. The CDR3 DNA is TGTGCCAGCATGGACAACTCTGGAAACACCATATATTTT. The rearrangement uses TRBV7-6 and TRBJ1-3; weak D call: TRBD1 (5 bases). Germline values: CDR1 SGHVS, CDR2 FNYEAQ. The germline V and J ends were trimmed by 7 bases and 0 bases, with 7 bases remaining between them. This CDR3 contains 13 residues. Complete variable domain (other parts from reference TRBV7-6 and TRBJ1-3): GAGVSQSPRYKVTKRGQDVALRCDPISGHVSLYWYRQALGQGPEFLTYFNYEAQQDKSGLPNDRFSAERPEGSISTLTIQRTEQRDSAMYRCASMDNSGNTIYFGEGSWLTVV.

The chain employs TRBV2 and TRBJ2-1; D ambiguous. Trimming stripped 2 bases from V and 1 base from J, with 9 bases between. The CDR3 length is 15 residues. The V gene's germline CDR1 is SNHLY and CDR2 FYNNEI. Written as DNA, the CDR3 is TGTGCCAGCAGTGAACTCAACGGTTCCTACAATGAGCAGTTCTTC. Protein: CASSELNGSYNEQFF.

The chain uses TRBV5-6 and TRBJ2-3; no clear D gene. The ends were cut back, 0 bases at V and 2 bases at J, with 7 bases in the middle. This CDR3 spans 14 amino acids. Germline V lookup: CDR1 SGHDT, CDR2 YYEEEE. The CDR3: CASSLVGNTDTQYF. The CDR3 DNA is TGTGCCAGCAGCTTGGTGGGCAACACAGATACGCAGTATTTT.

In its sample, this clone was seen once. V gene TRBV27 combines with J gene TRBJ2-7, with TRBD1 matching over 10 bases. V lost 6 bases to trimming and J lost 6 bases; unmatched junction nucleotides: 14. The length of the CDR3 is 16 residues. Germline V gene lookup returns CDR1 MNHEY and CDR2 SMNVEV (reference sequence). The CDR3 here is CASSPSPGTGVGEQYF. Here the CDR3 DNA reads TGTGCCAGCAGCCCAAGCCCCGGGACAGGGGTTGGCGAGCAGTACTTC.

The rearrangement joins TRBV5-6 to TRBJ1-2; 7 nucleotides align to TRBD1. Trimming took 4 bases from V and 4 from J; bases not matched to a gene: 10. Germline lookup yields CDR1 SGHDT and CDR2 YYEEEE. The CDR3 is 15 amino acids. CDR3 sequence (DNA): TGTGCCAGCAGCCCGAACAGGGGAACTGGCTATGGCTACACCTTC. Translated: CASSPNRGTGYGYTF.

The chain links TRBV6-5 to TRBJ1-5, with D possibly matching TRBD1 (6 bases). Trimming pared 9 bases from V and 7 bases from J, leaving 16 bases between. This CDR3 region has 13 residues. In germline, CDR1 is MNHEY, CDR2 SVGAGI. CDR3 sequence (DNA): TGTGCCAGTATGAAACAGGGTTCCCAGCCCCAGCATTTT. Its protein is CASMKQGSQPQHF.

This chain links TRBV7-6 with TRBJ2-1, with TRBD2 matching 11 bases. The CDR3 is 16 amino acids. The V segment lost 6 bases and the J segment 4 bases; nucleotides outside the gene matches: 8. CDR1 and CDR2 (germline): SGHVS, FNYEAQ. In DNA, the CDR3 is TGTGCCAGCAGACAATCTAGCGGGAGGTCTTACAATGAGCAGTTCTTC. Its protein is CASRQSSGRSYNEQFF.

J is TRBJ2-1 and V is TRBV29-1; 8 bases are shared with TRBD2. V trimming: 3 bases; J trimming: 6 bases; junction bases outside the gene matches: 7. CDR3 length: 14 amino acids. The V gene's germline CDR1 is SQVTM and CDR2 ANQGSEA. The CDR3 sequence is CSVDPAGVGNEQFF. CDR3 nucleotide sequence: TGCAGCGTTGATCCAGCGGGAGTTGGCAATGAGCAGTTCTTC.

The CDR3 DNA follows: TGCGCCAGCAGCTTGACGGCAGGGAGGGAGACCCAGTACTTC. It is translated as CASSLTAGRETQYF. The chain is built from TRBV5-1 and TRBJ2-5, with a weak D call TRBD2 (6 bases). Germline assignment: CDR1 SGHRS and CDR2 YFSETQ. This CDR3 has 14 amino acids. V lost 1 base and J 5 bases, leaving 12 bases between the germline ends.

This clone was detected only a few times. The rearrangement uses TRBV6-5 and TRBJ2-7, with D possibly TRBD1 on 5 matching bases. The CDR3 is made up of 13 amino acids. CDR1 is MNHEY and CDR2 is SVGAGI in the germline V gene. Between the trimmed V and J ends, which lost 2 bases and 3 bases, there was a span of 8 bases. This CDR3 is CASSYQTDYEQYF. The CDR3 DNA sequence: TGTGCCAGCAGTTACCAGACAGACTACGAGCAGTACTTC.

CDR3 DNA sequence: TGCGCCAGCATTAGCATGCGGGTCGGTGAGCAGTTCTTC. It specifies CASISMRVGEQFF. This sequence joins TRBV10-2 and TRBJ2-1; D perhaps matches TRBD2 (5 bases). CDR1 is WSHSY, CDR2 SAAADI, per germline. The CDR3 has 13 amino acids. Trimming cost V 7 bases and J 9 bases, with 16 bases left between them.

Written as DNA, the CDR3 is TGTGCCAGCAGCTTAGCCGAGGGTAAATCTGAAGCTTTCTTT. Protein sequence: CASSLAEGKSEAFF. The rearrangement joins TRBV7-6 to TRBJ1-1, with no clear D. Trimming took 0 bases from V and 6 from J, leaving 11 bases between them. CDR3 length: 14 residues. From germline, CDR1 is SGHVS and CDR2 FNYEAQ.

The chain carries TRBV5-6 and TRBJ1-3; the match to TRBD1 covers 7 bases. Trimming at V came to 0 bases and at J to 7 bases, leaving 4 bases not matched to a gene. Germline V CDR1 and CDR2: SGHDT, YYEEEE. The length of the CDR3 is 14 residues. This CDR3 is CASSLGPRGNTIYF. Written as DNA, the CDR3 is TGTGCCAGCAGCTTGGGACCCAGGGGGAACACCATATATTTT.

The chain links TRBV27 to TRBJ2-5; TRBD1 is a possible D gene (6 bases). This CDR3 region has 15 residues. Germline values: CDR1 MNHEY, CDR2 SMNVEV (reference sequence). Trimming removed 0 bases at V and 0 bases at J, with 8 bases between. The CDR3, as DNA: TGTGCCAGCAGTTTATCCCGGACAGACCAAGAGACCCAGTACTTC. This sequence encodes CASSLSRTDQETQYF.

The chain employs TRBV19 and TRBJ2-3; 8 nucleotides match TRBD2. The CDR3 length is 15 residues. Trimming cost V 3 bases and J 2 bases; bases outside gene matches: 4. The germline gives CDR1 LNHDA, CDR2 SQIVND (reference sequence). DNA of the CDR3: TGTGCCAGTAGTATTAGTAGCGGGAACACAGATACGCAGTATTTT. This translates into CASSISSGNTDTQYF.

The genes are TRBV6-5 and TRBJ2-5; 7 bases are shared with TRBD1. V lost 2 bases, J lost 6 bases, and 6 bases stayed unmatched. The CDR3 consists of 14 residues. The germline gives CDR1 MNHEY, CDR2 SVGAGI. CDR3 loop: CASSYIGTEKTQYF. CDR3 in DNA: TGTGCCAGCAGTTACATCGGGACAGAGAAGACCCAGTACTTC.

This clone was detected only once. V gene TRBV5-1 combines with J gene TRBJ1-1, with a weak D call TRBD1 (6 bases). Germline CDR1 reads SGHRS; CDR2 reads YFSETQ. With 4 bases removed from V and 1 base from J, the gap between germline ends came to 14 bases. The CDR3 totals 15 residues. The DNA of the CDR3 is TGCGCCAGCAGCCCCCCGGACAGAGAGAACACTGAAGCTTTCTTT. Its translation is CASSPPDRENTEAFF.

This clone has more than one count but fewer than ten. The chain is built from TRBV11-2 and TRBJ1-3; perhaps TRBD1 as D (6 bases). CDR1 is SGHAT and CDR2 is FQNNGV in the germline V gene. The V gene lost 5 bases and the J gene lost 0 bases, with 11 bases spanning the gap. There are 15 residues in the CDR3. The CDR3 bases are TGTGCCAGCAGCACGAACAGGGCCTCTGGAAACACCATATATTTT. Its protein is CASSTNRASGNTIYF. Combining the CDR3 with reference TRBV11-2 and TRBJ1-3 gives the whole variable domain EAGVAQSPRYKIIEKRQSVAFWCNPISGHATLYWYQQILGQGPKLLIQFQNNGVVDDSQLPKDRFSAERLKGVDSTLKIQPAKLEDSAVYLCASSTNRASGNTIYFGEGSWLTVV.

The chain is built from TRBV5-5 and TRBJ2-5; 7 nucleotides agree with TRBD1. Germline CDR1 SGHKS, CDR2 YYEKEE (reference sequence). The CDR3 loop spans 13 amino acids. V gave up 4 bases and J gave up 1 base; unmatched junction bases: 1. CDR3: CASSRDSQETQYF. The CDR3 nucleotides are TGTGCCAGCAGCCGGGACAGCCAAGAGACCCAGTACTTC.

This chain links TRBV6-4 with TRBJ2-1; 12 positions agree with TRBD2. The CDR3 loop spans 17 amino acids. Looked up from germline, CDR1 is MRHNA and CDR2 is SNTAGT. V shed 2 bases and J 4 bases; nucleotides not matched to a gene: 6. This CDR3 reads CASSDRRTSGKYNEQFF. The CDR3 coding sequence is TGTGCCAGCAGTGACAGGCGGACTAGCGGGAAATACAATGAGCAGTTCTTC.

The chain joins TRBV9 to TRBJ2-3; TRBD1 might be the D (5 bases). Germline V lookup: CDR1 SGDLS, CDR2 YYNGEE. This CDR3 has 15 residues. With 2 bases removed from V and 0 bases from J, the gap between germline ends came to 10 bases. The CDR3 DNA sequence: TGTGCCAGCAGCGTTGGGGCGACTAGCACAGATACGCAGTATTTT. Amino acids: CASSVGATSTDTQYF.

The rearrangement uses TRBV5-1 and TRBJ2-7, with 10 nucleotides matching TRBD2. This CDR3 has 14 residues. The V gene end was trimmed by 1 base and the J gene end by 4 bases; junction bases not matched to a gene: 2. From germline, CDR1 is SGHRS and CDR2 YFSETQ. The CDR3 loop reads CASSLRTSGYEQYF. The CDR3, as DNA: TGCGCCAGCAGCTTGAGGACTAGCGGATACGAGCAGTACTTC.

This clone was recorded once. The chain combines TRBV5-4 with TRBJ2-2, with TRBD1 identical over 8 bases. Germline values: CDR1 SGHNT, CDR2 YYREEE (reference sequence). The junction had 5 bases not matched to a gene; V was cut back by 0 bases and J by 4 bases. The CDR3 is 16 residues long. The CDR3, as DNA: TGTGCCAGCAGCTTGGATTGGCAGGGGGCCACCGGGGAGCTGTTTTTT. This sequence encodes CASSLDWQGATGELFF.

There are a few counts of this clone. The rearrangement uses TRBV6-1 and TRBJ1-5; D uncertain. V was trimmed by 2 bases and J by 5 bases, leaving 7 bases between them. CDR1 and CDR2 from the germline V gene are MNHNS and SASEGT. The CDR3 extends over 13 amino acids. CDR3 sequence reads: CASSEWPDQPQHF. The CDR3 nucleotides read TGTGCCAGCAGTGAATGGCCAGATCAGCCCCAGCATTTT.

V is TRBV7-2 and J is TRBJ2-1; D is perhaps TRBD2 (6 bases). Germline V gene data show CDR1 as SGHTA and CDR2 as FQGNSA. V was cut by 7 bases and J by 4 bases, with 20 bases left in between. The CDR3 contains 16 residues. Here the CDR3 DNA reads TGTGCCAGCACCCATCCTGGCGGGGAGGCTTACAATGAGCAGTTCTTC. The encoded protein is CASTHPGGEAYNEQFF.